Each of the 19 T cell receptor beta chains below was sequenced from the same sample in a study of CD8+ T cells in alopecia areata. Reverse transcribed after extraction, RNA yielded cDNA as the sequencing template. Using immunoSEQ multiplex PCR, the repertoire was profiled, and TCRdb retains in-frame clones only, with some absent. This sample yields approximately 99,000 clones, of which about 60% are seen a single time; roughly a quarter belongs to the top ten. The sequencing sample was made of NKG2D-low CD8+ T cells sorted from blood. These receptor sequences come from a human donor with alopecia areata.

V usage is TRBV6-1 and J usage is TRBJ2-7; TRBD2 might be the D (6 bases). CDR3 length equals 12 residues. V lost 8 bases and J lost 11, with 19 bases in between. The germline CDR1 and CDR2 sequences are MNHNS and SASEGT. The CDR3 loop is CASLAPGDREYF. CDR3 sequence (DNA): TGTGCCAGCCTAGCGCCGGGGGATAGGGAGTACTTC.

The chain couples TRBV7-9 to TRBJ1-2, with D possibly TRBD1 on 5 matching bases. CDR3 length: 14 residues. V was trimmed by 5 bases and J by 6 bases, leaving 16 bases between them. Germline-derived CDR1 and CDR2 are SEHNR and FQNEAQ (reference sequence). CDR3 bases: TGTGCCAGCAGCCGAATAGAGGGAGGGGATGGCTACACCTTC. Protein product: CASSRIEGGDGYTF.

This clone was detected only a few times. The chain has TRBV7-6 and TRBJ1-1, with a tentative D call TRBD1 (5 bases). The V end was cut by 7 bases, the J end by 4 bases, with 16 bases between. Germline assignment: CDR1 SGHVS and CDR2 FNYEAQ. The CDR3 contains 14 residues. The CDR3 DNA is TGTGCCAGCACCGCCATGGGTGGGGGCACTGAAGCTTTCTTT. It translates to CASTAMGGGTEAFF.

In its sample, this clone was seen a few times. This chain joins TRBV5-1 and TRBJ2-3; perhaps TRBD2 as D (6 bases). From germline, CDR1 is SGHRS and CDR2 YFSETQ. Trimming shortened V by 4 bases and J by 2 bases, and 14 bases separated the two germline ends. CDR3 size: 15 residues. CDR3 DNA: TGCGCCAGCAGCGGGGACTCACCATACACAGATACGCAGTATTTT. Translated: CASSGDSPYTDTQYF. The full variable domain, with the rest looked up from reference TRBV5-1 and TRBJ2-3, is KAGVTQTPRYLIKTRGQQVTLSCSPISGHRSVSWYQQTPGQGLQFLFEYFSETQRNKGNFPGRFSGRQFSNSRSEMNVSTLELGDSALYLCASSGDSPYTDTQYFGPGTRLTVL.

CDR3 nucleotide sequence: TGCGCCACAAGGTTCGGGACAGGGTTAGAGACCCAGTACTTC. Protein: CATRFGTGLETQYF. The chain employs TRBV5-1 and TRBJ2-5, with 9 bases fitting TRBD1. This CDR3 has 14 residues. Germline CDR1 is SGHRS and CDR2 is YFSETQ. The V and J ends lost 9 bases and 4 bases, in that order; junction bases with no gene match: 10. The variable domain in full, with the rest retrieved from reference TRBV5-1 and TRBJ2-5, is KAGVTQTPRYLIKTRGQQVTLSCSPISGHRSVSWYQQTPGQGLQFLFEYFSETQRNKGNFPGRFSGRQFSNSRSEMNVSTLELGDSALYLCATRFGTGLETQYFGPGTRLLVL.

The chain uses TRBV5-6 and TRBJ2-2; TRBD2 is a possible D gene (7 bases). This CDR3 comprises 17 residues. Trimming took off 1 base at V and 4 bases at J, with 17 bases between the two ends. Germline CDR1 reads SGHDT; CDR2 reads YYEEEE. CDR3 amino acids: CASSLNFGGRLTGELFF. The CDR3 DNA is TGTGCCAGCAGCTTGAATTTCGGGGGGCGACTCACCGGGGAGCTGTTTTTT.

Points on this clone: Distinct nucleotide sequences in the sample also encode this CDR3. V and J are TRBV5-1 and TRBJ2-2; D unresolved. Germline V lookup: CDR1 SGHRS, CDR2 YFSETQ. The CDR3 spans 12 residues. V dropped 2 bases and J dropped 2 bases, with 1 base sitting between them. CDR3 sequence (DNA): TGCGCCAGCAGCTTAAACACCGGGGAGCTGTTTTTT. Its translation: CASSLNTGELFF.

The chain employs TRBV13 and TRBJ1-2, with D possibly matching TRBD1 (5 bases). The V gene's germline CDR1 is PRHDT and CDR2 FYEKMQ (reference sequence). Trimming took 5 bases from V and 4 from J, leaving 11 bases between them. The CDR3 is made up of 13 amino acids. This chain's CDR3 is CASSQGGSYGYTF. CDR3 in DNA: TGTGCCAGCAGCCAGGGAGGCTCCTATGGCTACACCTTC.

The rearrangement links TRBV29-1 to TRBJ1-1; 7 bases map to TRBD1. This CDR3 comprises 13 residues. Per the germline V gene, CDR1 is SQVTM and CDR2 is ANQGSEA. The V segment lost 5 bases and the J segment 5 bases; nucleotides outside the gene matches: 8. This CDR3 reads CSVKTGLGTEAFF. The CDR3 region has the DNA TGCAGCGTTAAGACAGGGTTAGGAACTGAAGCTTTCTTT.

The genes are TRBV4-1 and TRBJ2-2; 8 bases align to TRBD2. Germline CDR1 and CDR2: MGHRA and YSYEKL. The CDR3 length is 17 residues. The V gene end was trimmed by 1 base and the J gene end by 4 bases; junction bases not matched to a gene: 8. For the CDR3, the DNA is TGCGCCAGCAGCCAAGTCCCACTAGCGGATGTCACCGGGGAGCTGTTTTTT. Translated: CASSQVPLADVTGELFF.

V usage is TRBV29-1 and J usage is TRBJ2-7; no definite D call. V shed 7 bases and J shed 3 bases, with 10 bases lying between them. The germline CDR1 and CDR2 sequences are SQVTM and ANQGSEA. CDR3 length: 11 amino acids. The CDR3 DNA sequence: TGCAGCGCCTCAATGGGCTACGAGCAGTACTTC. It encodes CSASMGYEQYF.

Remarks on this clone: Its ends do not fully match the called genes, so a read error is possible. The chain joins TRBV2 to TRBJ2-1, with 7 bases fitting TRBD2. The CDR3 is 14 amino acids. From germline, CDR1 is SNHLY and CDR2 FYNNEI. CDR3 DNA: TGTGCCAGCCCCGGCACTAGCGAGATCAATGAGAGGATCTTC. This gives the protein CASPGTSEINERIF.

The rearrangement links TRBV25-1 to TRBJ2-3; a possible D gene is TRBD1 (5 bases). Germline CDR1 is MGHDK and CDR2 is SYGVNS. V was clipped by 3 bases and J by 4 bases, with 8 bases between them. CDR3 length equals 13 residues. CDR3 protein: CASSEAGSDTQYF. As DNA, the CDR3 is TGTGCCAGCAGTGAGGCAGGGTCAGATACGCAGTATTTT.

This chain connects TRBV29-1 to TRBJ2-7; the D gene is possibly TRBD1 (6 bases). V lost 3 bases to trimming and J lost 4 bases, with 19 bases between them. CDR3 length: 15 residues. Germline lookup yields CDR1 SQVTM and CDR2 ANQGSEA. Here the CDR3 reads CSVDITGSSQYEQYF. The CDR3 DNA is TGCAGCGTTGACATCACAGGGTCGAGTCAGTACGAGCAGTACTTC.

In its sample, this clone was seen a few times. DNA of the CDR3: TGTGCCAGCAGCTTAGAGTGGGACTCCTCCTACAATGAGCAGTTCTTC. Translating it yields CASSLEWDSSYNEQFF. V and J are TRBV11-2 and TRBJ2-1; perhaps TRBD2 as D (6 bases). Germline V CDR1 and CDR2: SGHAT, FQNNGV. The CDR3 totals 16 residues. The V gene lost 0 bases and the J gene lost 0 bases, with 9 bases spanning the gap.

The sample holds many counts of this clone. V and J are TRBV30 and TRBJ2-1, with D possibly being TRBD2 (6 bases). V was clipped by 1 base and J by 6 bases, with 10 bases between them. Germline CDR1 GTSNPN, CDR2 SVGIG (reference sequence). The CDR3 loop spans 13 amino acids. The CDR3 region has the DNA TGTGCCTGGAGTGCGGACTATCTCAATGAGCAGTTCTTC. It encodes CAWSADYLNEQFF.

The chain carries TRBV7-8 and TRBJ2-2; 8 positions match TRBD2. Per the germline V gene, CDR1 is SGHVS and CDR2 is FQNEAQ. Unmatched junction bases numbered 12, after V lost 5 bases and J lost 7 bases. This CDR3 is 16 amino acids long. Here the CDR3 reads CASSLRAGVSVGELFF. The CDR3 coding sequence is TGTGCCAGCAGCCTCCGAGCGGGAGTGTCGGTCGGGGAGCTGTTTTTT.

In its sample, this clone was seen a few times. V usage is TRBV2 and J usage is TRBJ1-1; D perhaps matches TRBD1 (5 bases). Germline lookup yields CDR1 SNHLY and CDR2 FYNNEI. The length of the CDR3 is 13 residues. V was shortened by 6 bases and J by 10 bases, with 18 bases between the two germline ends. CDR3 nucleotide sequence: TGTGCCAGCAGCGACAGTGGACATCCGTCAGCTTTCTTT. Amino acid sequence: CASSDSGHPSAFF.

This chain connects TRBV6-5 to TRBJ2-5; perhaps D is TRBD1 or TRBD2 (5 bases each). V gave up 2 bases and J gave up 7 bases, with 20 bases separating them. The CDR3 spans 16 residues. CDR1 and CDR2 (germline): MNHEY, SVGAGI. The CDR3 loop is CASSYQTSGTPLTQYF. In DNA, the CDR3 is TGTGCCAGCAGTTACCAAACTTCCGGGACCCCTTTGACCCAGTACTTC.